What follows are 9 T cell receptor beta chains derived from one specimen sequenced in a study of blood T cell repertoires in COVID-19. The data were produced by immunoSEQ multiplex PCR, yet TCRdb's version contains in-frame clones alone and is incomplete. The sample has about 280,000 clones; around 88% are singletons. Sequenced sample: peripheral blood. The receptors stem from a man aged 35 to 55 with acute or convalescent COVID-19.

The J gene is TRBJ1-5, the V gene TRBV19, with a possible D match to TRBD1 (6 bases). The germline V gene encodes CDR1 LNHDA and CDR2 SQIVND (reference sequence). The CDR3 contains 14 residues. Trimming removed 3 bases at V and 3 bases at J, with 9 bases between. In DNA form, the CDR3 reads TGTGCCAGTAGTATTCGGGACAACAATCAGCCCCAGCATTTT. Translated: CASSIRDNNQPQHF.

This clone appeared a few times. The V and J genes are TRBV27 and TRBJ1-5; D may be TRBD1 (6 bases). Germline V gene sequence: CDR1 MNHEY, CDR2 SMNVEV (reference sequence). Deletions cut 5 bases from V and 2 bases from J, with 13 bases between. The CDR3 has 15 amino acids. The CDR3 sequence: CASSLQGLGNQPQHF. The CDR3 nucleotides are TGTGCCAGCAGTCTACAGGGTTTGGGCAATCAGCCCCAGCATTTT.

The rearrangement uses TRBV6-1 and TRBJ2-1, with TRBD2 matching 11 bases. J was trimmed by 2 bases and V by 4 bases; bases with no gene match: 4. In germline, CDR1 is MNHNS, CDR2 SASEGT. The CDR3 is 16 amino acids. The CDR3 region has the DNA TGTGCCAGCAGTGCAAATAGCGGGGGGGCCTACAATGAGCAGTTCTTC. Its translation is CASSANSGGAYNEQFF.

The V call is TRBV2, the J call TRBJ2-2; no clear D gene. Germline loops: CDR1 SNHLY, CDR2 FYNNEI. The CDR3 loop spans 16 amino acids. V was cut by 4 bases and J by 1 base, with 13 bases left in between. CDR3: CASSVLSLKNTGELFF. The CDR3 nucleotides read TGTGCCAGCAGTGTTCTAAGCCTAAAGAACACCGGGGAGCTGTTTTTT.

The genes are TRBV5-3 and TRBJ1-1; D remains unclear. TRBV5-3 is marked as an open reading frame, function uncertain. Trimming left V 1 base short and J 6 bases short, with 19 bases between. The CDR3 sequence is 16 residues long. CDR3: CARSLFKLRFRSEAFF. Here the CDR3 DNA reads TGTGCCAGAAGCTTGTTCAAATTGCGATTCAGGTCTGAAGCTTTCTTT.

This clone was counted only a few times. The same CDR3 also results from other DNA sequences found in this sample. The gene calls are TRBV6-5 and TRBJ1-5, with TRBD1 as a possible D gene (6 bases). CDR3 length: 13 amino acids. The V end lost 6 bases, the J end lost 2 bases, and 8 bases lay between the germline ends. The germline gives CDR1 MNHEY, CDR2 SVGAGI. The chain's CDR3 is CASRAGGNQPQHF. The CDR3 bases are TGTGCCAGCAGGGCAGGGGGCAATCAGCCCCAGCATTTT.

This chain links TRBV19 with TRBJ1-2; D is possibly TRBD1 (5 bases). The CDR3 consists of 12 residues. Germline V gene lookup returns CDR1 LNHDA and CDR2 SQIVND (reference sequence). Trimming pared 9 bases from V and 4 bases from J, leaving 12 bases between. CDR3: CASSGGGYGYTF. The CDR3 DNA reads TGTGCCAGCTCGGGGGGGGGCTATGGCTACACCTTC.

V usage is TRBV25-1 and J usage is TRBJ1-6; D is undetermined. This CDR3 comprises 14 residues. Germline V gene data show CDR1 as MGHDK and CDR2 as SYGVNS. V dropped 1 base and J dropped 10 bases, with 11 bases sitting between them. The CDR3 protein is CASSESGRWSPLHF. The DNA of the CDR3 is TGTGCCAGCAGTGAATCTGGGAGATGGTCACCCCTCCACTTT.

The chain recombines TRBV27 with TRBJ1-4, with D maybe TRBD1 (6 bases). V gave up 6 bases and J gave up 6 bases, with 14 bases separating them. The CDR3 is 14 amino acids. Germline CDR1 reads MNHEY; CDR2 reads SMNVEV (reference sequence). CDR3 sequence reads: CASRLQGGDEKLFF. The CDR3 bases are TGTGCCAGCAGGCTACAAGGGGGGGATGAAAAACTGTTTTTT.